This entry lists 5 T cell receptor beta chains sequenced from one sample in a study of cytomegalovirus exposure and HLA in healthy donors. Libraries were prepared by immunoSEQ multiplex PCR; TCRdb keeps only in-frame clonotypes and omits some of them. This sample has tens of thousands of clones, with roughly 94% found just once. Sample: PBMCs. These receptors came from a woman aged 18-29 years in good health and CMV-seropositive.

The V call is TRBV6-5, the J call TRBJ2-7; TRBD2 agrees at 12 bases. The CDR3 totals 15 residues. Per the germline V gene, CDR1 is MNHEY and CDR2 is SVGAGI. The J segment lost 2 bases and the V segment lost 5 bases, leaving 4 bases of the junction unmatched. The chain's CDR3 is CASSPRTSGTYEQYF. The CDR3, as DNA: TGTGCCAGCAGTCCAAGGACTAGCGGGACCTACGAGCAGTACTTC.

This clone was detected once. The rearrangement joins TRBV5-4 to TRBJ2-1, with D possibly TRBD2 on 5 matching bases. The CDR3 sequence is 12 residues long. Trimming pared 4 bases from V and 14 bases from J, leaving 16 bases between. The germline V gene encodes CDR1 SGHNT and CDR2 YYREEE (reference sequence). CDR3 coding DNA: TGTGCCAGCAGCCCGATTGTCGGGGTGGAGTTCTTC. This codes for CASSPIVGVEFF. The full variable domain, in which reference TRBV5-4 and TRBJ2-1 provide the parts outside the CDR3, is ETGVTQSPTHLIKTRGQQVTLRCSSQSGHNTVSWYQQALGQGPQFIFQYYREEENGRGNFPPRFSGLQFPNYSSELNVNALELDDSALYLCASSPIVGVEFFGPGTRLTVL.

The V call is TRBV7-6, the J call TRBJ1-2, with no clear D. The V gene's germline CDR1 is SGHVS and CDR2 FNYEAQ. V was pared by 2 bases and J by 6 bases, with 10 bases between. CDR3 size: 13 residues. In DNA, the CDR3 is TGTGCCAGCAGCTTACTCAGCGGCAATGGCTACACCTTC. It translates to CASSLLSGNGYTF. Variable domain in full (rest from reference TRBV7-6 and TRBJ1-2): GAGVSQSPRYKVTKRGQDVALRCDPISGHVSLYWYRQALGQGPEFLTYFNYEAQQDKSGLPNDRFSAERPEGSISTLTIQRTEQRDSAMYRCASSLLSGNGYTFGSGTRLTVV.

The CDR3 region is CASSTTGNTEAFF. The CDR3 DNA is TGTGCCAGCAGCACCACAGGGAATACTGAAGCTTTCTTT. The chain recombines TRBV9 with TRBJ1-1, with D tentatively TRBD1 (6 bases). V shed 4 bases and J shed 5 bases, with 12 bases lying between them. Germline CDR1 reads SGDLS; CDR2 reads YYNGEE. CDR3 length: 13 amino acids.

The genes are TRBV5-8 and TRBJ2-1, with 7 positions matching TRBD1. In germline, CDR1 is SGHTS, CDR2 YDEGEE. The CDR3 extends over 17 amino acids. V shed 0 bases and J 7 bases; nucleotides not matched to a gene: 13. The CDR3 nucleotides are TGTGCCAGCAGCTTGGTGTTTGCCTCACAGGGGCAGAATGAGCAGTTCTTC. Protein sequence: CASSLVFASQGQNEQFF.